This T cell receptor (beta chain) was retrieved from a study of beta chain features in type 1 diabetes. This CDR3 region has 12 residues. The germline gives CDR1 GTSNPN, CDR2 SVGIG (reference sequence). V shed 4 bases, J shed 5 bases, and the junction held 2 bases outside the gene matches. Only a few counts were recorded for this clone. Its antigen is still unknown. Sequenced material consisted of expressed TCRB transcripts (all of the isolated RNA was reverse transcribed). Sequenced by immunoSEQ multiplex PCR; TCRdb stores in-frame clones only, minus some. The sample yields roughly 700,000 clones, about an eighth seen once. Study-wide points: People with Type 1 diabetes carried modestly yet significantly shorter TCRB CDR3s in all four CD4+ subsets.

This sequence joins TRBV30 and TRBJ2-1, with 7 bases lining up with TRBD1. Sequencing input: naive CD4+ T cells from blood. The sequence came from a man younger than 35 with type 1 diabetes. CDR3 in amino acids: CAWTDRDNEQFF. As DNA, the CDR3 is TGTGCCTGGACCGACAGGGACAATGAGCAGTTCTTC.